A selection of T cell receptor beta chains follows, all from one sample in a study of cytomegalovirus exposure and HLA in healthy donors. Produced via immunoSEQ multiplex PCR; TCRdb's table is partial and in-frame only. The table includes about 160,000 clones, around 80% detected once. The sample comprised PBMCs. The receptors derive from a woman in her 30s in good health and CMV-seropositive. Each CDR3 is given with its conserved first and last residue. A D gene is named only where the DNA matches it firmly. Clone size appears in some rows only: once, few, many, or a class for an expanded clone.

D gene,clone size,J gene,V gene,CDR3 protein,CDR3 DNA
.,once,TRBJ1-1,TRBV5-1,CASSPATGDTEAFF,TGCGCCAGCAGCCCCGCGACTGGAGACACTGAAGCTTTCTTT
TRBD2,.,TRBJ2-2,TRBV4-2,CASSQDLAGYTGELFF,TGTGCCAGCAGCCAAGATTTAGCGGGGTACACCGGGGAGCTGTTTTTT
.,.,TRBJ1-6,TRBV19,CASSPRDTNSPLHF,TGTGCCAGTAGCCCCCGGGACACCAATTCACCCCTCCACTTT
TRBD1,once,TRBJ1-1,TRBV5-1,CASSAGTANTEAFF,TGCGCCAGCAGCGCCGGGACAGCGAACACTGAAGCTTTCTTT
TRBD1,.,TRBJ1-1,TRBV6-6,CASSKTGGNTEAFF,TGTGCCAGCAGCAAAACAGGGGGGAACACTGAAGCTTTCTTT
.,.,TRBJ1-2,TRBV2,CASSGQGLRYGYTF,TGTGCCAGCAGTGGGCAGGGCCTGAGGTATGGCTACACCTTC
TRBD2,.,TRBJ2-6,TRBV14,CASSLRPGTNSGANVLTF,TGTGCCAGCAGCCTGCGTCCAGGGACTAACTCTGGGGCCAACGTCCTGACTTTC
TRBD1,.,TRBJ1-2,TRBV7-2,CASSSQRDRQIYGYTF,TGTGCCAGCAGCTCCCAACGGGACAGGCAAATCTATGGCTACACCTTC
TRBD1,.,TRBJ1-1,TRBV13,CASSFTGVKAFF,TGTGCCAGCAGCTTCACAGGGGTTAAAGCTTTCTTT
TRBD1,.,TRBJ1-2,TRBV7-2,CASSPRDRVGGYTF,TGTGCCAGCAGCCCTCGGGACAGGGTTGGTGGCTACACCTTC
.,.,TRBJ2-5,TRBV4-3,CASSQDLGNRETQYF,TGCGCCAGCAGCCAAGATCTGGGCAACCGAGAGACCCAGTACTTC
.,.,TRBJ2-5,TRBV11-2,CASTPTRGKETQYF,TGTGCCAGCACCCCGACCCGGGGAAAAGAGACCCAGTACTTC
TRBD1,few,TRBJ1-2,TRBV10-3,CAISDDRGNGYTF,TGTGCCATCAGTGATGACAGGGGAAATGGCTACACCTTC
TRBD1,.,TRBJ1-6,TRBV5-1,CASSFRGQNSPLHF,TGCGCCAGCAGCTTCAGGGGGCAAAATTCACCCCTCCACTTT
.,.,TRBJ2-1,TRBV30,CAWSMMVGGEQFF,TGTGCCTGGAGTATGATGGTGGGGGGTGAGCAGTTCTTC
.,.,TRBJ2-5,TRBV29-1,CSVEPGYETQYF,TGCAGCGTTGAACCAGGGTACGAGACCCAGTACTTC
.,.,TRBJ2-2,TRBV7-7,CASSPTGSTGELFF,TGTGCCAGCAGCCCGACGGGTAGCACCGGGGAGCTGTTTTTT
.,once,TRBJ1-5,TRBV2,CASSEGTTAHQPQHF,TGTGCCAGCAGTGAGGGTACGACAGCCCATCAGCCCCAGCATTTT
TRBD1,.,TRBJ2-7,TRBV7-6,CASSGGTGRTYEQYF,TGTGCCAGCAGCGGTGGGACAGGGCGAACCTACGAGCAGTACTTC
.,.,TRBJ1-2,TRBV4-1,CASSQDGSSARGYTF,TGCGCCAGCAGCCAAGATGGGTCCAGCGCCAGAGGCTACACCTTC
.,.,TRBJ1-1,TRBV7-2,CASSATGLSAEAFF,TGTGCCAGCAGCGCCACAGGGTTGAGCGCTGAAGCTTTCTTT
TRBD1,.,TRBJ1-5,TRBV19,CASKWEGGSGNQPQHF,TGTGCCAGTAAGTGGGAAGGGGGCTCAGGCAATCAGCCCCAGCATTTT
.,.,TRBJ1-1,TRBV7-8,CASSSTDRPLNTEAFF,TGTGCCAGCAGCTCGACTGACAGGCCGTTGAACACTGAAGCTTTCTTT
TRBD2,once,TRBJ2-3,TRBV5-1,CASTRGVTNADTQYF,TGCGCCAGCACACGGGGGGTCACCAACGCAGATACGCAGTATTTT
TRBD2,.,TRBJ2-7,TRBV4-1,CASSQGTSGGGYEQYF,TGCGCCAGCAGCCAAGGGACTAGCGGGGGTGGCTACGAGCAGTACTTC
.,once,TRBJ1-6,TRBV11-3,CASSLGAGRGPLHF,TGTGCCAGCAGCTTAGGGGCAGGGCGAGGACCCCTCCACTTT
TRBD1,.,TRBJ1-3,TRBV5-1,CASSFGGGLINTIYF,TGCGCCAGCAGCTTCGGAGGGGGCCTTATAAACACCATATATTTT
.,.,TRBJ1-5,TRBV30,CAWTAAGGWQPQHF,TGTGCCTGGACCGCAGCGGGGGGGTGGCAGCCCCAGCATTTT
TRBD2,few,TRBJ2-2,TRBV7-9,CASSPGTSRARELFF,TGTGCCAGCAGTCCCGGGACTAGCCGGGCACGGGAGCTGTTTTTT
.,few,TRBJ1-6,TRBV15,CATHRDGSPLHF,TGTGCCACCCACAGGGATGGATCACCCCTCCACTTT
TRBD1,.,TRBJ2-7,TRBV5-1,CASSFHRDRVSYEQYF,TGCGCCAGCAGCTTCCACCGGGACAGGGTTTCCTACGAGCAGTACTTC